Below are 30 T cell receptor beta chains sequenced from a single sample in a study of T cell responses to AZD1222 COVID-19 vaccine. Profiled with immunoSEQ multiplex PCR; TCRdb holds only in-frame clones, not every one. The sample gives roughly 28,000 clones, 93% of which show up once; roughly 7.3% is in the top ten. Sequencing was performed on peripheral blood, taken on day 0 of AZD1222 vaccination. All receptors come from an adult in good health.

The rearrangement joins TRBV2 to TRBJ2-3; D unresolved. This CDR3 has 14 residues. From germline, CDR1 is SNHLY and CDR2 FYNNEI. Trimming took off 5 bases at V and 2 bases at J, with 11 bases between the two ends. The CDR3 reads CASSNVPSTDTQYF. CDR3 coding DNA: TGTGCCAGCAGTAACGTACCCTCCACAGATACGCAGTATTTT. Based on the CDR3 plus reference TRBV2 and TRBJ2-3, the full variable domain is EPEVTQTPSHQVTQMGQEVILRCVPISNHLYFYWYRQILGQKVEFLVSFYNNEISEKSEIFDDQFSVERPDGSNFTLKIRSTKLEDSAMYFCASSNVPSTDTQYFGPGTRLTVL.

This clone was picked up one time. V and J are TRBV19 and TRBJ1-4; D perhaps matches TRBD1 (5 bases). Germline values: CDR1 LNHDA, CDR2 SQIVND (reference sequence). The CDR3 extends over 13 amino acids. Trimming pared 8 bases from V and 7 bases from J, leaving 14 bases between. The CDR3 spells CASSTASGEKLFF. DNA of the CDR3: TGTGCCAGTTCGACAGCCTCCGGTGAAAAACTGTTTTTT.

The genes are TRBV5-1 and TRBJ1-3, with D uncertain. Trimming stripped 7 bases from V and 0 bases from J, with 8 bases between. Germline CDR1 reads SGHRS; CDR2 reads YFSETQ. This CDR3 has 13 residues. CDR3 sequence (DNA): TGCGCCAGCGGACCCGGCTCTGGAAACACCATATATTTT. Residues: CASGPGSGNTIYF.

The CDR3: CASSPGGNQETQYF. DNA of the CDR3: TGCGCCAGCAGCCCGGGAGGGAACCAAGAGACCCAGTACTTC. The chain combines TRBV4-1 with TRBJ2-5; 8 nucleotides match TRBD2. The CDR3 loop spans 14 amino acids. V trimming: 4 bases; J trimming: 0 bases; junction bases outside the gene matches: 1. Germline V lookup: CDR1 MGHRA, CDR2 YSYEKL.

This clone occurred a few times. This chain connects TRBV10-3 to TRBJ2-7, with 10 bases fitting TRBD1. Germline lookup yields CDR1 ENHRY and CDR2 SYGVKD. CDR3 size: 15 residues. After removal of 0 bases from V and 5 bases from J, the junction contained 4 bases not matched to a gene. The CDR3 region is CAISESRDRGNEQYF. The CDR3 region has the DNA TGTGCCATCAGTGAGTCCCGGGACAGGGGTAACGAGCAGTACTTC.

This clone was seen a single time. The chain carries TRBV20-1 and TRBJ2-1; D is perhaps TRBD1 (6 bases). Germline V gene data show CDR1 as DFQATT and CDR2 as SNEGSKA (reference sequence). Trimming pared 1 base from V and 10 bases from J, leaving 8 bases between. The CDR3 covers 11 residues. The DNA for the CDR3 is TGCAGTGCTAGAGGGGGGACAGAGCAGTTCTTC. Residues: CSARGGTEQFF.

CDR3 region: CAFNARVNSPLHF. The CDR3 bases are TGTGCCTTTAATGCACGGGTTAATTCACCCCTCCACTTT. The genes are TRBV30 and TRBJ1-6; D is ambiguous. CDR3 length equals 13 residues. Trimming stripped 7 bases from V and 6 bases from J, with 13 bases between. In germline, CDR1 is GTSNPN, CDR2 SVGIG (reference sequence).

CDR3 sequence: CASSLAFGRAYEQYF. CDR3 nucleotides: TGTGCCAGCAGCTTGGCTTTCGGGAGGGCCTACGAGCAGTACTTC. The chain is built from TRBV5-4 and TRBJ2-7; 8 bases line up with TRBD2. J gave up 2 bases and V 0 bases, and 4 bases lay outside the gene matches. The CDR3 has 15 amino acids. The germline CDR1 and CDR2 sequences are SGHNT and YYREEE (reference sequence).

The chain links TRBV28 to TRBJ1-5, with D uncertain. CDR3 length equals 13 residues. V lost 10 bases, J lost 4 bases, and 14 bases lay in between. Germline V lookup: CDR1 MDHEN, CDR2 SYDVKM. The CDR3 DNA is TGTGCCATCCTCCGGGATTCTAATCAGCCCCAGCATTTT. This codes for CAILRDSNQPQHF. Variable domain in full (rest from reference TRBV28 and TRBJ1-5): DVKVTQSSRYLVKRTGEKVFLECVQDMDHENMFWYRQDPGLGLRLIYFSYDVKMKEKGDIPEGYSVSREKKERFSLILESASTNQTSMYLCAILRDSNQPQHFGDGTRLSIL.

This clone was found once. V and J are TRBV12-3 or TRBV12-4 and TRBJ1-1; D might be TRBD1 (6 bases). There are 13 residues in the CDR3. V was cut by 5 bases and J by 0 bases, with 7 bases left in between. The CDR3 spells CASSRQVNTEAFF. CDR3 in DNA: TGTGCCAGCAGTAGACAGGTGAACACTGAAGCTTTCTTT.

This clone was recorded once. The V call is TRBV11-2, the J call TRBJ2-2; D uncertain. Germline CDR1 reads SGHAT; CDR2 reads FQNNGV. The CDR3 consists of 17 residues. With 0 bases removed from V and 1 base from J, the gap between germline ends came to 12 bases. CDR3 in DNA: TGTGCCAGCAGCTTAGAAGGCGTCAGAATGAACACCGGGGAGCTGTTTTTT. Its protein is CASSLEGVRMNTGELFF. The full variable domain, completed using reference TRBV11-2 and TRBJ2-2, is EAGVAQSPRYKIIEKRQSVAFWCNPISGHATLYWYQQILGQGPKLLIQFQNNGVVDDSQLPKDRFSAERLKGVDSTLKIQPAKLEDSAVYLCASSLEGVRMNTGELFFGEGSRLTVL.

The chain links TRBV4-1 to TRBJ1-4; 11 nucleotides agree with TRBD1. V lost 2 bases, J lost 2 bases, and 4 bases stayed unmatched. This CDR3 comprises 17 residues. Germline V gives CDR1 MGHRA, CDR2 YSYEKL. The CDR3: CASSQQDRGLTNEKLFF. In DNA, the CDR3 is TGCGCCAGCAGCCAACAGGACAGGGGGCTTACTAATGAAAAACTGTTTTTT.

V and J are TRBV5-6 and TRBJ2-1; weak D call: TRBD1 (6 bases). Germline V gene data show CDR1 as SGHDT and CDR2 as YYEEEE. Trimming took 5 bases from V and 0 from J, leaving 12 bases between them. This CDR3 region has 15 residues. The CDR3: CASRWGHSSYNEQFF. The DNA of the CDR3 is TGTGCCAGCAGGTGGGGACACTCCTCCTACAATGAGCAGTTCTTC. The full variable domain, rest sourced from reference TRBV5-6 and TRBJ2-1, is DAGVTQSPTHLIKTRGQQVTLRCSPKSGHDTVSWYQQALGQGPQFIFQYYEEEERQRGNFPDRFSGHQFPNYSSELNVNALLLGDSALYLCASRWGHSSYNEQFFGPGTRLTVL.

The chain carries TRBV5-6 and TRBJ1-2, with a tentative D call TRBD1 (6 bases). The CDR3 covers 14 residues. Trimming shortened V by 1 base and J by 2 bases, and 9 bases separated the two germline ends. Germline CDR1 and CDR2: SGHDT and YYEEEE. This chain's CDR3 is CASSLQGTNYGYTF. The DNA of the CDR3 is TGTGCCAGCAGCTTGCAGGGGACCAACTATGGCTACACCTTC.

The chain employs TRBV4-3 and TRBJ2-1; D is uncertain. The germline V and J ends were trimmed by 0 bases and 0 bases, with 6 bases remaining between them. Per germline, CDR1 LGHNA and CDR2 YSLEER. This CDR3 has 15 residues. CDR3 DNA: TGCGCCAGCAGCCAAGAGAGGTTCTCCTACAATGAGCAGTTCTTC. This codes for CASSQERFSYNEQFF.

The chain links TRBV14 to TRBJ2-1; 10 bases align to TRBD2. Trimming took 1 base from V and 4 from J; bases not matched to a gene: 4. The CDR3 length is 16 residues. Germline lookup yields CDR1 SGHDN and CDR2 FVKESK. CDR3: CASSQVPAGGYNEQFF. The CDR3 DNA is TGTGCCAGCAGCCAAGTCCCAGCGGGAGGGTACAATGAGCAGTTCTTC. The variable domain in full, completed from reference TRBV14 and TRBJ2-1, reads EAGVTQFPSHSVIEKGQTVTLRCDPISGHDNLYWYRRVMGKEIKFLLHFVKESKQDESGMPNNRFLAERTGGTYSTLKVQPAELEDSGVYFCASSQVPAGGYNEQFFGPGTRLTVL.

The gene calls are TRBV19 and TRBJ1-6; D is ambiguous. Trimming removed 6 bases at V and 6 bases at J, with 15 bases between. CDR1 LNHDA and CDR2 SQIVND come from the germline V gene (reference sequence). This CDR3 has 15 amino acids. The CDR3 sequence is CASRRGPYSNSPLHF. The CDR3, as DNA: TGTGCCAGTAGGCGTGGACCTTACAGTAATTCACCCCTCCACTTT.

The chain combines TRBV19 with TRBJ1-1; no clear D. Germline assignment: CDR1 LNHDA and CDR2 SQIVND (reference sequence). Trimming left V 10 bases short and J 3 bases short, with 15 bases between. CDR3 size: 13 residues. The CDR3 coding sequence is TGTGCCACGGCCTCGAGGTCCCACACTGAAGCTTTCTTT. Amino acid sequence: CATASRSHTEAFF.

This sequence joins TRBV5-6 and TRBJ1-2; 7 bases align to TRBD1. The CDR3 loop spans 13 amino acids. CDR1 is SGHDT, CDR2 YYEEEE, per germline. Unmatched junction bases numbered 5, after V lost 4 bases and J lost 5 bases. CDR3 region: CASSRQGLYGYTF. The CDR3, as DNA: TGTGCCAGCAGCCGACAGGGATTGTATGGCTACACCTTC.

This chain connects TRBV30 to TRBJ1-1; 7 nucleotides line up with TRBD1. V gave up 4 bases and J gave up 1 base; unmatched junction bases: 12. Germline-derived CDR1 and CDR2 are GTSNPN and SVGIG (reference sequence). This CDR3 comprises 16 residues. CDR3 in amino acids: CAWNSLGDSPNTEAFF. The CDR3, as DNA: TGTGCCTGGAATTCCCTAGGGGACAGCCCGAACACTGAAGCTTTCTTT.

This chain joins TRBV7-9 and TRBJ2-7; a possible D gene is TRBD2 (7 bases). Trimming left V 5 bases short and J 4 bases short, with 18 bases between. Germline assignment: CDR1 SEHNR and CDR2 FQNEAQ (reference sequence). The CDR3 is 15 amino acids. Written as DNA, the CDR3 is TGTGCCAGCAGCCCCGGGTGGGGGGGCCTTTACGAGCAGTACTTC. Translated: CASSPGWGGLYEQYF. Drawing the rest from reference TRBV7-9 and TRBJ2-7, the complete variable domain is DTGVSQNPRHKITKRGQNVTFRCDPISEHNRLYWYRQTLGQGPEFLTYFQNEAQLEKSRLLSDRFSAERPKGSFSTLEIQRTEQGDSAMYLCASSPGWGGLYEQYFGPGTRLTVT.

This chain joins TRBV7-2 and TRBJ1-6, with 9 bases aligning to TRBD1. V lost 1 base and J lost 7; bases outside the gene matches: 2. Germline V lookup: CDR1 SGHTA, CDR2 FQGNSA. The CDR3 is made up of 15 amino acids. The CDR3 spells CASSLGTGENSPLHF. The CDR3 region has the DNA TGTGCCAGCAGCTTAGGGACAGGGGAGAATTCACCCCTCCACTTT.

The V call is TRBV30, the J call TRBJ1-2; tentatively, D is TRBD1 (5 bases). Germline CDR1 and CDR2: GTSNPN and SVGIG (reference sequence). The germline V and J ends were trimmed by 3 bases and 2 bases, with 19 bases remaining between them. This CDR3 has 16 residues. The CDR3 DNA is TGTGCCTGGAGAGCGCTGTTGGACCCAGGGAACTATGGCTACACCTTC. It yields the protein CAWRALLDPGNYGYTF.

V and J are TRBV11-1 and TRBJ2-7, with TRBD2 matching over 7 bases. There are 13 residues in the CDR3. With V trimmed by 5 bases and J by 4 bases, 5 bases remained unmatched. The germline gives CDR1 SGHAT, CDR2 FQDESV (reference sequence). CDR3: CASSRGLDYEQYF. DNA for the CDR3: TGTGCCAGCAGCCGAGGACTAGATTACGAGCAGTACTTC.

This clone was detected only once. This sequence joins TRBV27 and TRBJ2-7; D is uncertain. The V gene lost 4 bases and the J gene lost 2 bases, with 15 bases spanning the gap. The CDR3 spans 15 residues. CDR1 and CDR2 from the germline V gene are MNHEY and SMNVEV (reference sequence). This CDR3 is CASSYNAFAPYEQYF. The CDR3 nucleotides are TGTGCCAGCAGTTATAACGCTTTTGCCCCCTACGAGCAGTACTTC.

The CDR3: CASSYWPGSLENTIYF. Here the CDR3 DNA reads TGTGCCAGCAGTTACTGGCCAGGGTCCCTGGAAAACACCATATATTTT. This chain connects TRBV6-5 to TRBJ1-3; a weak D match, TRBD1 (5 bases). V was cut by 1 base and J by 6 bases, with 16 bases left in between. This CDR3 has 16 amino acids. The germline gives CDR1 MNHEY, CDR2 SVGAGI.

The V gene is TRBV11-2, the J gene TRBJ2-6; no firm D call. V shed 2 bases and J shed 0 bases, with 8 bases lying between them. Germline V gives CDR1 SGHAT, CDR2 FQNNGV. The CDR3 is 16 amino acids. CDR3 nucleotide sequence: TGTGCCAGCAGCTTACACGGCAGCTCTGGGGCCAACGTCCTGACTTTC. Translation: CASSLHGSSGANVLTF.

The chain links TRBV11-2 to TRBJ2-1, with 7 bases identical to TRBD2. The V segment lost 5 bases and the J segment 6 bases; nucleotides outside the gene matches: 7. Germline V lookup: CDR1 SGHAT, CDR2 FQNNGV. The CDR3 is made up of 14 amino acids. DNA of the CDR3: TGTGCCAGCAGCCCTCGTGGGGGGGGCAATGAGCAGTTCTTC. Its protein product is CASSPRGGGNEQFF.

The J gene is TRBJ2-1, the V gene TRBV4-3; tentative D call: TRBD2 (5 bases). The CDR3 loop spans 13 amino acids. Germline CDR1 and CDR2: LGHNA and YSLEER. V lost 0 bases, J lost 10 bases, and 10 bases lay in between. CDR3 sequence (DNA): TGCGCCAGCAGCCAAGAAGGGTGGGAGGAGCAGTTCTTC. Residues: CASSQEGWEEQFF.

The CDR3 nucleotides read TGTGCCATACAGGGGGGTGAAAAACTGTTTTTT. Translation: CAIQGGEKLFF. V is TRBV2 and J is TRBJ1-4; 8 nucleotides match TRBD1. Trimming took 10 bases from V and 7 from J; bases not matched to a gene: 2. This CDR3 is built from 11 residues. Germline-derived CDR1 and CDR2 are SNHLY and FYNNEI.